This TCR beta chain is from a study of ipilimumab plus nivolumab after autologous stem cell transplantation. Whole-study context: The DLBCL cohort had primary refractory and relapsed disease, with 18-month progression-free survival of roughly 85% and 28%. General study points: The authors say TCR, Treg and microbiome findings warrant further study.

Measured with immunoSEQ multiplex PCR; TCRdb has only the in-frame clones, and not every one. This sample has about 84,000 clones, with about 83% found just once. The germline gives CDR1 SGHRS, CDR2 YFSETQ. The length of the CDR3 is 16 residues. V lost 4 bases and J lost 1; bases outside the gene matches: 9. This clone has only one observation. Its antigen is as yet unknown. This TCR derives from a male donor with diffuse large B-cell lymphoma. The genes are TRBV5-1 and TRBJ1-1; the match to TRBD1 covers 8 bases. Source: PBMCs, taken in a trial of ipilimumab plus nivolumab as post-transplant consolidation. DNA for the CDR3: TGCGCCAGCAGCGTCGGACAGGGAGCGGCGAACACTGAAGCTTTCTTT. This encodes CASSVGQGAANTEAFF.